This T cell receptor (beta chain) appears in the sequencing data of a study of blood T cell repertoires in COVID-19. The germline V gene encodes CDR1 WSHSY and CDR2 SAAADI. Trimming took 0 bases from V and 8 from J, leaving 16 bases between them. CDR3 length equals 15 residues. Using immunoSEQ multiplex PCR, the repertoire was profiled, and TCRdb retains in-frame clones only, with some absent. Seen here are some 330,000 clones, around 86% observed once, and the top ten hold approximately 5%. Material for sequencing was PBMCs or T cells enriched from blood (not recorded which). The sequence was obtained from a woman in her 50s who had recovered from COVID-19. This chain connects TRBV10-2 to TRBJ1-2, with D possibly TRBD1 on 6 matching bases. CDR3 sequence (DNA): TGCGCCAGCAGTGAGTCGACAGGCCCCTGGGGAGGCTACACCTTC. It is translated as CASSESTGPWGGYTF.